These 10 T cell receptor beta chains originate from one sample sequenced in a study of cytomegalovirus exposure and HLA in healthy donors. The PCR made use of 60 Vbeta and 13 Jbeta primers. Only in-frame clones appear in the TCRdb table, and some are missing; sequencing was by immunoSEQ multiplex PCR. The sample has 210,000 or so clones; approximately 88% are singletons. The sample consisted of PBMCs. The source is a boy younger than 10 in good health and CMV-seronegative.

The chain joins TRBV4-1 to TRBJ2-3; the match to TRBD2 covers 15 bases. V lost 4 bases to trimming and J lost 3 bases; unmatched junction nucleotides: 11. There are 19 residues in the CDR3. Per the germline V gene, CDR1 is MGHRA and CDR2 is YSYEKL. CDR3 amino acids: CASSPLGLAGGPRTDTQYF. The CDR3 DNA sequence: TGCGCCAGCAGCCCGTTAGGACTAGCGGGGGGGCCGAGAACAGATACGCAGTATTTT.

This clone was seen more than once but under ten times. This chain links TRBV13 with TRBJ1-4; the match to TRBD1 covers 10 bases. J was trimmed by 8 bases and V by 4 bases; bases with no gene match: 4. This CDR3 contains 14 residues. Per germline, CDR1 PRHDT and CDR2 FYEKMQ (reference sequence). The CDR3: CASSSRDRGEKLFF. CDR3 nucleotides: TGTGCCAGCAGCTCCCGGGACAGGGGAGAAAAACTGTTTTTT.

The CDR3 DNA is TGTGCCAGCAGCGAATTACGATCGACACAGGGGTCGGAGTTCTTC. Residues: CASSELRSTQGSEFF. This chain uses TRBV2 with TRBJ2-1; 7 bases align to TRBD1. V shed 6 bases, J shed 14 bases, and the junction held 19 bases outside the gene matches. CDR3 size: 15 residues. CDR1 is SNHLY and CDR2 is FYNNEI in the germline V gene.

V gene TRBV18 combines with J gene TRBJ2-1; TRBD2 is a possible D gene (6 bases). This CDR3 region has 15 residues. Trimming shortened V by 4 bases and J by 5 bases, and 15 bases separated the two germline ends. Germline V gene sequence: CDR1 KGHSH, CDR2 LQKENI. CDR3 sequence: CASSHGGDVNNEQFF. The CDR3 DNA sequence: TGTGCCAGCTCACACGGGGGTGATGTAAACAATGAGCAGTTCTTC.

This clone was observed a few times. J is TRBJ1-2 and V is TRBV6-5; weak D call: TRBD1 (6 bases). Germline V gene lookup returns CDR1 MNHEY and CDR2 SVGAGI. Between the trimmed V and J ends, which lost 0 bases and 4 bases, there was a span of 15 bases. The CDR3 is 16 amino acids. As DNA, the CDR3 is TGTGCCAGCAGTTACTCGAGAACAGAACAGGGCTATGGCTACACCTTC. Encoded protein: CASSYSRTEQGYGYTF.

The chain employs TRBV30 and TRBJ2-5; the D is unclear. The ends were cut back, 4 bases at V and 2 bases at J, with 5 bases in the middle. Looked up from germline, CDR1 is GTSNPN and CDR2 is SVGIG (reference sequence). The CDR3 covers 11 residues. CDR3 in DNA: TGTGCCTGGACCCAGCAAGAGACCCAGTACTTC. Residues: CAWTQQETQYF.

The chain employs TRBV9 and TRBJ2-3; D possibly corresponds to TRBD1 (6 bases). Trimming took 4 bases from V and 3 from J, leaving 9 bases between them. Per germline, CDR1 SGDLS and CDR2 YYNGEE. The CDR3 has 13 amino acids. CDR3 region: CASSPRGTDTQYF. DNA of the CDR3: TGTGCCAGCAGCCCGAGGGGGACAGATACGCAGTATTTT.

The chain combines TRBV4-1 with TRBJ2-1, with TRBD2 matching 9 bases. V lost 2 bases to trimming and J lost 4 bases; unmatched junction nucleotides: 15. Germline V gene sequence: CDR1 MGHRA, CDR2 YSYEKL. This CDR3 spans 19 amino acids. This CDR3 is CASSQPSALAGEPYNEQFF. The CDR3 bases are TGCGCCAGCAGCCAACCGTCCGCATTAGCGGGAGAACCTTACAATGAGCAGTTCTTC.

CDR3 coding DNA: TGTGCCAGCAGCGTAATGGGGCTAGCGGGGGGGTACAATGAGCAGTTCTTC. Translation gives CASSVMGLAGGYNEQFF. The genes are TRBV9 and TRBJ2-1; 12 nucleotides line up with TRBD2. V was clipped by 1 base and J by 4 bases; unmatched bases: 6. CDR1 SGDLS and CDR2 YYNGEE come from the germline V gene. This CDR3 spans 17 amino acids.

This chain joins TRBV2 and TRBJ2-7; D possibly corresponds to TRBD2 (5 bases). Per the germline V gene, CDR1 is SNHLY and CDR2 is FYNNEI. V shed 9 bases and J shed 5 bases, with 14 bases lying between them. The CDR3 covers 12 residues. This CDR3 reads CARDGGYDEQYF. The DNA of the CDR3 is TGTGCCAGGGACGGAGGATATGACGAGCAGTACTTC.